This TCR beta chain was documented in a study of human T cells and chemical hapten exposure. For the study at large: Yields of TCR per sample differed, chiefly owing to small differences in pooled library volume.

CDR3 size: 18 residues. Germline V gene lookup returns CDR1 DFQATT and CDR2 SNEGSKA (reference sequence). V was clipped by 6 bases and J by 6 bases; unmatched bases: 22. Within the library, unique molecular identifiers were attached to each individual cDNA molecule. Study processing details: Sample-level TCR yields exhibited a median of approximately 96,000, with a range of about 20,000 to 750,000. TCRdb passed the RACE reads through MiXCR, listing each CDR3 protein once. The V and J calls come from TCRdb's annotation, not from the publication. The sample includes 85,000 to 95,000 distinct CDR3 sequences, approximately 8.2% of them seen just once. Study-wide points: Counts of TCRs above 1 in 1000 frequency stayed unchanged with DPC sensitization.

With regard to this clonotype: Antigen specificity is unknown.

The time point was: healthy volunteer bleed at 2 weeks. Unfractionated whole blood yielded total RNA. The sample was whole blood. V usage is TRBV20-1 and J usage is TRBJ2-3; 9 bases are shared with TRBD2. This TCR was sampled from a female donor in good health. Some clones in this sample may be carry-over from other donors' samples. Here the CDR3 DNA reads TGCAGTGCCGAGAGCTCTAGCGGGATTACCCTAACCGGGGATACGCAGTATTTT. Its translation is CSAESSSGITLTGDTQYF.